This T cell receptor beta chain was sequenced in a study of shared clonotypes between healthy human individuals. Regarding the study as a whole: Rarefaction gave evidence that sorted-subset sequencing remained incomplete despite large depth. Generally, naive subsets (rather than memory subsets) showed larger estimated richness.

The CDR3 is made up of 15 amino acids. V was shortened by 8 bases and J by 0 bases, with 16 bases between the two germline ends. Per germline, CDR1 MNHNY and CDR2 SVGAGI (reference sequence). In regard to this clone: Its target is not known.

Terminally differentiated effector memory CD45RA+ cells were excluded by CCR7 positive selection of CD45RO-negative cells. Here immunoSEQ multiplex PCR was the method, and the copy in TCRdb shows in-frame clones only, minus some. The sample shows roughly 2 million clones, roughly 95% of them seen only once. The rearrangement joins TRBV6-6 to TRBJ2-5; no clear D gene. The material sequenced was naive CD8+ T cells sorted from blood. The TCR comes from a young man in good health. DNA of the CDR3: TGTGCCAGCGATACCGGGCCCCGGTACCAAGAGACCCAGTACTTC. Encoded protein: CASDTGPRYQETQYF.